The 30 T cell receptor beta chains below come from one sample, sequenced in a study of regulatory T cells in long-lasting Graves disease. Time point in this sample: newly diagnosed GD, antithyroid drugs for less than 3 months. PBMC-derived RNA was used for the TCR library. Construction of the TCR beta libraries employed iRepertoire HTBI primers in conjunction with Arm-PCR of CDR3 regions. TCRdb processed the multiplex PCR reads anew with MiXCR; each CDR3 protein has one entry. This sample has about half a million distinct CDR3 sequences, with 12% found just once. This sample also belongs to another study, concerning T cells in Graves' hyperthyroidism and ophthalmopathy.

Sequenced here: peripheral blood mononuclear cells (PBMCs), sampled at new diagnosis, from a patient treated with antithyroid drugs. The source is a woman in her twenties or thirties with Graves disease.

This clonotype occurred many times. The V gene is TRBV19, the J gene TRBJ2-1; D remains ambiguous. Deletions cut 5 bases from V and 3 bases from J, with 11 bases between. Germline V CDR1 and CDR2: LNHDA, SQIVND (reference sequence). The CDR3 spans 14 residues. This CDR3 reads CASSSRLDYNEQFF. CDR3 DNA sequence: TGTGCCAGTAGTTCAAGACTGGACTACAATGAGCAGTTCTTC.

For this clonotype: Given a much more abundant clone one base away, this may be a read error. The chain joins TRBV14 to TRBJ2-5; no clear D gene. CDR1 and CDR2 from the germline V gene are SGHDN and FVKESK. CDR3 length: 13 amino acids. The CDR3 spells CASSQGEQETRYF. In DNA, the CDR3 is TGTGCCAGCAGCCAAGGGGAACAAGAGACCCGGTACTTC.

The table lists this clonotype with many counts. CDR3 bases: TGCAGTGCTAGGTTAGCCTCTGGAAACACCATATATTTT. This sequence encodes CSARLASGNTIYF. The chain has TRBV20-1 and TRBJ1-3; D unclear. The ends were cut back, 3 bases at V and 0 bases at J, with 6 bases in the middle. There are 13 residues in the CDR3. The germline V gene encodes CDR1 DFQATT and CDR2 SNEGSKA (reference sequence).

The sample holds many counts of this clonotype. The chain uses TRBV28 and TRBJ2-7; D is possibly TRBD1 or TRBD2 (5 bases each). Germline V gives CDR1 MDHEN, CDR2 SYDVKM. Trimming cost V 6 bases and J 5 bases, with 17 bases left between them. This CDR3 has 14 residues. Written as DNA, the CDR3 is TGTGCCAGCAGCCTACGGGAAGGGGTAAACGAGCAGTACTTC. Its translation is CASSLREGVNEQYF.

This clonotype was picked up many times. V usage is TRBV2 and J usage is TRBJ2-3, with a tentative D call TRBD2 (6 bases). Trimming took off 3 bases at V and 3 bases at J, with 10 bases between the two ends. CDR1 and CDR2 (germline): SNHLY, FYNNEI. There are 14 residues in the CDR3. For the CDR3, the DNA is TGTGCCAGCAGTGAGGACTATAGGACAGATACGCAGTATTTT. It yields the protein CASSEDYRTDTQYF. Drawing the rest from reference TRBV2 and TRBJ2-3, the complete variable domain is EPEVTQTPSHQVTQMGQEVILRCVPISNHLYFYWYRQILGQKVEFLVSFYNNEISEKSEIFDDQFSVERPDGSNFTLKIRSTKLEDSAMYFCASSEDYRTDTQYFGPGTRLTVL.

This clonotype was picked up a small number of times. This chain connects TRBV18 to TRBJ2-3; TRBD1 aligns across 7 bases. Germline CDR1 is KGHSH and CDR2 is LQKENI. Trimming removed 3 bases from V and 2 bases from J; junction bases left unmatched: 14. This CDR3 has 18 residues. CDR3 in DNA: TGTGCCAGCTCACCCCTCCCGGGACAGCCTAGGAACACAGATACGCAGTATTTT. Translated: CASSPLPGQPRNTDTQYF.

J is TRBJ2-1 and V is TRBV7-9; D unclear. Germline V CDR1 and CDR2: SEHNR, FQNEAQ (reference sequence). Trimming took 2 bases from V and 6 from J, leaving 5 bases between them. The CDR3 contains 12 residues. In DNA, the CDR3 is TGTGCCAGCAGCTTATTCTTCAATGAGCAGTTCTTC. This gives the protein CASSLFFNEQFF.

This clonotype was observed a handful of times. The CDR3 is CATVSTGGTEAFF. The CDR3 nucleotides are TGTGCCACCGTTTCGACAGGGGGAACTGAAGCTTTCTTT. V and J are TRBV24-1 and TRBJ1-1, with TRBD1 identical over 9 bases. From germline, CDR1 is KGHDR and CDR2 SFDVKD. This CDR3 comprises 13 residues. V trimming: 9 bases; J trimming: 5 bases; junction bases outside the gene matches: 6.

This clonotype was recorded many times. The genes are TRBV11-2 and TRBJ2-7; D uncertain. The CDR3 consists of 15 residues. V was cut by 2 bases and J by 0 bases, with 11 bases left in between. The germline CDR1 and CDR2 sequences are SGHAT and FQNNGV. Here the CDR3 DNA reads TGTGCCAGCAGCTTAATAACGGACCCCTCCTACGAGCAGTACTTC. Translation gives CASSLITDPSYEQYF.

This clonotype was observed many times. The chain has TRBV30 and TRBJ1-3; D is ambiguous. V lost 0 bases and J 4 bases, leaving 7 bases between the germline ends. The CDR3 contains 13 residues. CDR1 and CDR2 from the germline V gene are GTSNPN and SVGIG (reference sequence). CDR3 nucleotide sequence: TGTGCCTGGAGTGTACAGTCCGGAAACACCATATATTTT. It yields the protein CAWSVQSGNTIYF.

The V and J genes are TRBV3-1 and TRBJ1-2; tentatively, D is TRBD1 (5 bases). V dropped 1 base and J dropped 1 base, with 10 bases sitting between them. This CDR3 is built from 15 residues. Germline-derived CDR1 and CDR2 are LGHDT and YNNKEL (reference sequence). The CDR3 DNA reads as TGTGCCAGCAGCCAAGGCGCAGGGAGTAACTATGGCTACACCTTC. This translates into CASSQGAGSNYGYTF. Complete variable domain (other parts from reference TRBV3-1 and TRBJ1-2): DTAVSQTPKYLVTQMGNDKSIKCEQNLGHDTMYWYKQDSKKFLKIMFSYNNKELIINETVPNRFSPKSPDKAHLNLHINSLELGDSAVYFCASSQGAGSNYGYTFGSGTRLTVV.

The chain combines TRBV6-6 with TRBJ2-7; 11 bases are a match to TRBD2. CDR1 is MNHNY and CDR2 is SVGAGI in the germline V gene (reference sequence). The CDR3 loop spans 15 amino acids. The ends lost 0 bases at V and 4 bases at J; junction bases unmatched: 2. CDR3 residues: CASSYSLAGGYEQYF. CDR3 in DNA: TGTGCCAGCAGTTACTCGCTAGCGGGAGGATACGAGCAGTACTTC.

Many counts were recorded for this clonotype. The chain employs TRBV29-1 and TRBJ2-7, with D perhaps TRBD1 (6 bases). Trimming took off 4 bases at V and 2 bases at J, with 12 bases between the two ends. Germline CDR1 SQVTM, CDR2 ANQGSEA. This CDR3 region has 13 residues. CDR3 protein: CSVAGDIAYEQYF. The CDR3 coding sequence is TGCAGCGTTGCAGGGGACATTGCCTACGAGCAGTACTTC.

This clonotype came up many times. This chain joins TRBV2 and TRBJ1-5; no firm D call. This CDR3 has 16 amino acids. Trimming took off 8 bases at V and 1 base at J, with 18 bases between the two ends. Germline V gene lookup returns CDR1 SNHLY and CDR2 FYNNEI. The DNA of the CDR3 is TGTGCCAGCCACTATCGTCGGTCTCCGAGCAATCAGCCCCAGCATTTT. The encoded protein is CASHYRRSPSNQPQHF.

Comments on this clonotype: This sequence may be a read error, since a much larger clone differs from it by one base. As the CDR3 is not closed by the conserved phenylalanine or tryptophan, this likely results from a read error. V and J are TRBV11-2 and TRBJ1-1; D is unresolved. Germline CDR1 reads SGHAT; CDR2 reads FQNNGV. The germline V and J ends were trimmed by 7 bases and 3 bases, with 9 bases remaining between them. The CDR3 covers 12 residues. CDR3 amino acids: CASKRDYTEAFL. The CDR3 bases are TGTGCCAGCAAGAGGGATTACACTGAAGCTTTCCTT.

This clonotype occurred many times. Written as DNA, the CDR3 is TGTGCCAGCAGTTTTGATCTCCCTGGGGCCAACGTCCTGACTTTC. Translation: CASSFDLPGANVLTF. This chain connects TRBV12-3 or TRBV12-4 to TRBJ2-6; D remains unclear. The CDR3 length is 15 residues. V lost 3 bases and J 2 bases, leaving 8 bases between the germline ends.

This clonotype was seen ten or more times. This sequence joins TRBV7-2 and TRBJ1-2; D unclear. The CDR3 is made up of 13 amino acids. Trimming pared 5 bases from V and 3 bases from J, leaving 10 bases between. Germline V lookup: CDR1 SGHTA, CDR2 FQGNSA. CDR3 region: CASSVRGYYGYTF. The CDR3 nucleotides are TGTGCCAGCAGCGTCCGGGGTTACTATGGCTACACCTTC.

Ten or more counts support this clonotype. The chain has TRBV27 and TRBJ2-5; D is possibly TRBD2 (6 bases). Deletions cut 4 bases from V and 4 bases from J, with 16 bases between. The CDR3 covers 15 residues. Germline CDR1 MNHEY, CDR2 SMNVEV (reference sequence). This CDR3 is CASSSVGLSGETQYF. CDR3 nucleotides: TGTGCCAGCAGTTCGGTGGGACTTTCGGGAGAGACCCAGTACTTC.

This clonotype was detected many times. This rearrangement joins TRBV2 to TRBJ2-2; D may be TRBD1 or TRBD2 (5 bases each). The CDR3 runs to 14 residues. The V end was cut by 4 bases, the J end by 4 bases, with 10 bases between. Germline CDR1 and CDR2: SNHLY and FYNNEI. The CDR3: CASSAGRGTGELFF. The CDR3, as DNA: TGTGCCAGCAGTGCGGGACGCGGCACCGGGGAGCTGTTTTTT.

This clonotype was found many times. The chain recombines TRBV7-9 with TRBJ2-7, with D tentatively TRBD1 or TRBD2 (5 bases each). Per the germline V gene, CDR1 is SEHNR and CDR2 is FQNEAQ (reference sequence). This CDR3 region has 14 residues. The V and J ends lost 5 bases and 6 bases respectively, with 17 bases between them. Written as DNA, the CDR3 is TGTGCCAGCAGCCCCGGGACCGGTATCGGCGAGCAGTACTTC. It yields the protein CASSPGTGIGEQYF.

This clonotype has only a few counts. The chain joins TRBV9 to TRBJ1-4; D might be TRBD1 (6 bases). Deletions cut 6 bases from V and 3 bases from J, with 15 bases between. CDR1 is SGDLS, CDR2 YYNGEE, per germline. The CDR3 is 15 residues long. CDR3 region: CASTRGGAANEKLFF. DNA for the CDR3: TGTGCCAGCACCCGGGGGGGGGCTGCTAATGAAAAACTGTTTTTT.

This clonotype was found many times. J is TRBJ1-2 and V is TRBV3-1; D is ambiguous. This CDR3 comprises 14 residues. Deletions cut 3 bases from V and 2 bases from J, with 10 bases between. Germline CDR1 is LGHDT and CDR2 is YNNKEL (reference sequence). The CDR3 DNA reads as TGTGCCAGCAGCCATCGGCTCAGCAACTATGGCTACACCTTC. Its translation: CASSHRLSNYGYTF.

This clonotype was detected many times. This rearrangement joins TRBV7-2 to TRBJ1-1, with D tentatively TRBD1 (5 bases). CDR3 length equals 12 residues. Trimming removed 4 bases at V and 11 bases at J, with 14 bases between. CDR1 SGHTA and CDR2 FQGNSA come from the germline V gene. Written as DNA, the CDR3 is TGTGCCAGCAGCTCATATCTAGAGGGGGCTTTCTTT. It specifies CASSSYLEGAFF.

This clonotype was picked up many times. V usage is TRBV29-1 and J usage is TRBJ1-6; D uncertain. The germline V gene encodes CDR1 SQVTM and CDR2 ANQGSEA. Trimming took off 4 bases at V and 7 bases at J, with 11 bases between the two ends. This CDR3 comprises 13 residues. The CDR3 sequence: CSVGASPNSPLHF. CDR3 DNA sequence: TGCAGCGTTGGGGCCAGCCCCAATTCACCCCTCCACTTT.

This clonotype showed up just a few times. The chain links TRBV10-2 to TRBJ1-1, with D maybe TRBD1 (5 bases). The CDR3 length is 14 residues. V dropped 10 bases and J dropped 5 bases, with 20 bases sitting between them. Germline CDR1 reads WSHSY; CDR2 reads SAAADI. This chain's CDR3 is CATGFAGGGTEAFF. The CDR3 region has the DNA TGCGCCACCGGATTCGCGGGGGGAGGGACTGAAGCTTTCTTT.

This clonotype was counted ten times or more. The CDR3 nucleotides read TGTGCCAGCAGTCGGGACATCGTTAGTATTCAGTACTTC. Residues: CASSRDIVSIQYF. The chain joins TRBV7-3 to TRBJ2-4; possible D gene TRBD1, 6 bases. Germline CDR1 reads SGHTA; CDR2 reads FQGTGA. Trimming stripped 6 bases from V and 10 bases from J, with 16 bases between. The CDR3 covers 13 residues.

The J gene is TRBJ2-3, the V gene TRBV4-1, with 10 bases lining up with TRBD2. With 6 bases clipped from V and 2 bases from J, the junction kept 5 bases outside the gene matches. The CDR3 has 15 residues. Germline V gene lookup returns CDR1 MGHRA and CDR2 YSYEKL. CDR3 DNA: TGCGCCAGCAGACGGACTAGCGGAGACACAGATACGCAGTATTTT. This gives the protein CASRRTSGDTDTQYF.

Here the CDR3 DNA reads TGTGCCAGCAGTACAGGGCCCTCTAACTATGGCTACACCTTC. This sequence encodes CASSTGPSNYGYTF. This chain connects TRBV28 to TRBJ1-2; a weak D match, TRBD1 (6 bases). Germline lookup yields CDR1 MDHEN and CDR2 SYDVKM. The CDR3 is 14 residues long. The V gene lost 5 bases and the J gene lost 0 bases, with 10 bases spanning the gap.

This clonotype was detected ten times or more. The CDR3 here is CASLPLGRMNTEAFF. CDR3 bases: TGTGCCAGCCTCCCTTTAGGCAGAATGAACACTGAAGCTTTCTTT. The chain employs TRBV27 and TRBJ1-1; no clear D. The CDR3 has 15 amino acids. Germline CDR1 and CDR2: MNHEY and SMNVEV (reference sequence). V lost 8 bases to trimming and J lost 0 bases, with 16 bases between them.

This clonotype was detected a few times. The gene calls are TRBV11-3 and TRBJ2-1; 10 bases fit TRBD2. V lost 1 base, J lost 7 bases, and 4 bases stayed unmatched. The CDR3 contains 15 residues. The germline gives CDR1 SGHNT, CDR2 YENEEA. The CDR3 region is CASSLAVSGRNEQFF. The DNA of the CDR3 is TGTGCCAGCAGCTTAGCGGTTAGCGGGAGGAATGAGCAGTTCTTC.